These 18 T cell receptor beta chains were all obtained from the same sample, sequenced in a study of shared clonotypes between healthy human individuals. This table comes from immunoSEQ multiplex PCR, and its TCRdb copy is limited to in-frame clones, with some not included. The table has hundreds of thousands of clones, 90% to 95% seen once. Naive-designated CD8 cells lacked CD45RO, were positively enriched for CCR7, and omitted terminally differentiated effector memory CD45RA+ cells. The sequencing input was naive CD8+ T cells sorted from blood. The receptors originated from a man aged 25 to 40 in good health.

V and J are TRBV5-4 and TRBJ2-5, with 13 bases that match TRBD2. The ends lost 9 bases at V and 2 bases at J; junction bases unmatched: 10. The CDR3 has 16 amino acids. Germline CDR1 SGHNT, CDR2 YYREEE (reference sequence). CDR3 in amino acids: CATRLAGGLSQETQYF. The CDR3 bases are TGTGCCACCAGACTAGCGGGAGGATTGTCTCAAGAGACCCAGTACTTC.

V and J are TRBV21-1 and TRBJ2-7; TRBD2, the table's D call, lacks a check against the DNA. TRBV21-1 is recorded as a pseudogene. The CDR3 extends over 15 amino acids. The CDR3 DNA reads as TGTGCCAGCAGCAAGGAGTTGGGACTGAACTACGAGCAGTACTTC. Translated, it gives CASSKELGLNYEQYF.

The rearrangement links TRBV11-2 to TRBJ2-1; D unclear. The V gene's germline CDR1 is SGHAT and CDR2 FQNNGV. The CDR3 sequence is 14 residues long. Trimming took 5 bases from V and 0 from J, leaving 8 bases between them. CDR3 protein: CASSPPGSYNEQFF. The CDR3 DNA sequence: TGTGCCAGCAGCCCTCCGGGCTCCTACAATGAGCAGTTCTTC.

The chain joins TRBV5-6 to TRBJ2-3, with TRBD1 identical over 8 bases. Per the germline V gene, CDR1 is SGHDT and CDR2 is YYEEEE. This CDR3 spans 16 amino acids. V dropped 1 base and J dropped 2; count of bases not matched to a gene: 6. The CDR3 loop reads CASSLTWTGTTDTQYF. The CDR3 DNA reads as TGTGCCAGCAGCTTGACCTGGACAGGGACCACAGATACGCAGTATTTT.

This chain links TRBV28 with TRBJ2-1; 9 positions match TRBD2. The CDR3 has 15 amino acids. V was clipped by 2 bases and J by 8 bases; unmatched bases: 7. CDR1 is MDHEN, CDR2 SYDVKM, per germline. Written as DNA, the CDR3 is TGTGCCAGCAGTTTAATAGCGGGAGTACGAGATGAGCAGTTCTTC. Residues: CASSLIAGVRDEQFF.

V is TRBV27 and J is TRBJ2-2; 8 nucleotides agree with TRBD1. The length of the CDR3 is 15 residues. V was clipped by 5 bases and J by 5 bases; unmatched bases: 7. Per the germline V gene, CDR1 is MNHEY and CDR2 is SMNVEV (reference sequence). CDR3 nucleotides: TGTGCCAGCAGTACGTGGACAGGGTGGACCGGGGAGCTGTTTTTT. It codes for CASSTWTGWTGELFF.

The rearrangement joins TRBV5-1 to TRBJ1-4; tentatively, D is TRBD1 (6 bases). The CDR3 is made up of 16 amino acids. Germline V gene lookup returns CDR1 SGHRS and CDR2 YFSETQ. V was trimmed by 2 bases and J by 5 bases, leaving 16 bases between them. The CDR3, as DNA: TGCGCCAGCAGCTTTGCCTCAACAGGGTTGAATGAAAAACTGTTTTTT. Residues: CASSFASTGLNEKLFF.

The gene calls are TRBV5-1 and TRBJ2-5, with TRBD1 matching over 8 bases. CDR3 length: 15 residues. The germline gives CDR1 SGHRS, CDR2 YFSETQ. V dropped 0 bases and J dropped 5; count of bases not matched to a gene: 6. The CDR3 nucleotides are TGCGCCAGCAGCTTGGAAGCAGGGGGCTATGAGACCCAGTACTTC. It specifies CASSLEAGGYETQYF.

V and J are TRBV6-1 and TRBJ2-1, with 9 bases matching TRBD2. Germline V gives CDR1 MNHNS, CDR2 SASEGT. The CDR3 is made up of 17 amino acids. Trimming at V came to 2 bases and at J to 2 bases, leaving 7 bases not matched to a gene. CDR3 bases: TGTGCCAGCAGTGAAATGGGATTAGCGGGGGCCTACAATGAGCAGTTCTTC. It codes for CASSEMGLAGAYNEQFF.

The chain has TRBV6-1 and TRBJ2-7; 9 bases map to TRBD2. The CDR3 covers 14 residues. Unmatched junction bases numbered 5, after V lost 6 bases and J lost 2 bases. Germline CDR1 is MNHNS and CDR2 is SASEGT. The CDR3 DNA reads as TGTGCCAGCAGCCGGCTAGCGGGGCCCTACGAGCAGTACTTC. Its translation is CASSRLAGPYEQYF.

This chain joins TRBV5-4 and TRBJ2-1; 9 bases are shared with TRBD1. The junction had 3 bases not matched to a gene; V was cut back by 4 bases and J by 4 bases. This CDR3 is built from 14 residues. The germline V gene encodes CDR1 SGHNT and CDR2 YYREEE (reference sequence). The CDR3 region has the DNA TGTGCCAGCAGCCCCGGGACAGGGTACAATGAGCAGTTCTTC. Encoded protein: CASSPGTGYNEQFF.

The V gene is TRBV4-3, the J gene TRBJ2-1; TRBD2 matches at 11 bases. The V segment lost 0 bases and the J segment 6 bases; nucleotides outside the gene matches: 4. The CDR3 spans 16 residues. The germline V gene encodes CDR1 LGHNA and CDR2 YSLEER. Here the CDR3 DNA reads TGCGCCAGCAGCCAAGATCGACTAGCGGGGATCAATGAGCAGTTCTTC. It encodes CASSQDRLAGINEQFF.

V gene TRBV9 combines with J gene TRBJ2-7; perhaps TRBD2 as D (6 bases). The CDR3 loop spans 15 amino acids. Looked up from germline, CDR1 is SGDLS and CDR2 is YYNGEE. Trimming removed 4 bases from V and 0 bases from J, with 14 bases in between. The DNA of the CDR3 is TGTGCCAGCAGCCCCAGCGGGCCAAGCTCCTACGAGCAGTACTTC. Translating gives CASSPSGPSSYEQYF.

The chain recombines TRBV10-1 with TRBJ2-7; tentative D call: TRBD1 (5 bases). Germline CDR1 reads WNHNN; CDR2 reads SYGVQD (reference sequence). V lost 3 bases to trimming and J lost 5 bases, with 14 bases between them. The CDR3 length is 14 residues. The CDR3 reads CASSDSRENDEQYF. CDR3 DNA sequence: TGCGCCAGCAGTGACAGCAGGGAAAACGACGAGCAGTACTTC.

This sequence joins TRBV11-3 and TRBJ1-2; 9 nucleotides match TRBD1. Germline trimming cut 0 bases from V and 2 bases from J; bases unmatched to any gene: 4. CDR1 is SGHNT and CDR2 is YENEEA in the germline V gene. The CDR3 covers 16 residues. The CDR3 region has the DNA TGTGCCAGCAGCTTAGAAAGACAGGGGGGCAACTATGGCTACACCTTC. Protein product: CASSLERQGGNYGYTF.

This clone has only a few counts. The chain combines TRBV10-1 with TRBJ2-7; TRBD1 matches at 7 bases. The V gene end was trimmed by 2 bases and the J gene end by 0 bases; junction bases not matched to a gene: 1. The CDR3 sequence is 14 residues long. Germline-derived CDR1 and CDR2 are WNHNN and SYGVQD (reference sequence). The CDR3 loop is CASSEGTDSYEQYF. CDR3 coding DNA: TGCGCCAGCAGTGAGGGGACAGACTCCTACGAGCAGTACTTC.

V is TRBV13 and J is TRBJ1-2; D uncertain. Germline V lookup: CDR1 PRHDT, CDR2 FYEKMQ (reference sequence). Trimming removed 1 base at V and 4 bases at J, with 7 bases between. The CDR3 loop spans 13 amino acids. CDR3 coding DNA: TGTGCCAGCAGCTTAGCCAGCCTCTATGGCTACACCTTC. Amino acids: CASSLASLYGYTF.

Concerning this clone itself: In the same sample, other DNA sequences code for this CDR3. The rearrangement uses TRBV27 and TRBJ1-1; TRBD1 might be the D (5 bases). Trimming removed 5 bases from V and 1 base from J, with 11 bases in between. This CDR3 has 14 amino acids. Germline assignment: CDR1 MNHEY and CDR2 SMNVEV (reference sequence). The CDR3 reads CASSLLTGNTEAFF. Here the CDR3 DNA reads TGTGCCAGCAGTCTCCTCACAGGGAACACTGAAGCTTTCTTT.